This T cell receptor beta chain was captured in a study of persistence of HIV-infected CD4 T cells (dated by TCRdb to the early 2020s). Background for the entire study: The study isolated CMV- and HIV-1 Gag-responding CD4+ T cells from ART-treated individuals to examine antigen-driven clonal expansion of HIV-1-infected cells. The median time participants had been on suppressive ART was 8 to 9 years. Peripheral blood samples of up to 180 mL were collected at multiple time points, except for a couple of participants, who underwent leukapheresis at a single time point. The clonality of all cells in each sorted population was assessed by TCRbeta sequencing, whereas the clonality of infected cells was assessed by proviral sequencing. The TCR cluster analysis across participants included roughly eight participants for CMV and 6 or 7 participants for Gag.

Deletion took 4 bases off V and 0 bases off J, with a span of 9 bases between the germline ends. The germline V gene provides CDR1 SNHLY and CDR2 FYNNEI. The CDR3 spans 14 residues, from the cysteine through the phenylalanine. Just the 42-base CDR3 DNA is kept, in frame starting at base 1. Points on this clone: Its antigen specificity is not known. No clone much larger than this one lies a single base away; base qualities are absent.

TCRbeta repertoires were sequenced from genomic DNA with the immunoSEQ hsTCRB assay version 4 in survey mode. Genomic DNA was diluted to 7.5 to 10 ng/uL, using up to 1 ug per sample for TCRbeta sequencing. The paper's processing steps were these. ImmunoSeq Analyzer 3.0 was used for analysis of TCRbeta data, and diversity was computed on productive nucleotide rearrangements. The improved Chao index was used to estimate lower-bound TCR diversity, and the Gini coefficient was used to estimate clonality using the Immunarch R package. Different nucleotide rearrangements encoding the same CDR3beta amino acid sequence were treated as distinct clonotypes. Differential abundance analysis identified TCRbeta sequences significantly enriched in antigen-responding cells relative to anti-CD3/anti-CD28-activated cells. GLIPH2 clustered TCRs by predicted peptide-MHC specificity, both within individual participants and across merged participant data sets. This is the immuneACCESS table as TCRdb keeps it, with only in-frame sequences that have V and J called. A part of the clones is gone; compared with another copy, unresolved V genes explain less than half, and the rest is unexplained. The D gene and trimming were derived from the DNA, and the V and J assignments and clone size from that table. The sample table holds some 58,000 clones, of which over 60% were seen once. 1.5% to 2% of the sample belongs to the ten largest clones.

Read against the paper, the sample's treatment or condition label means: suppressive antiretroviral therapy. A pool of overlapping 15-mer peptides from HIV-1 Gag, at 0.95 to 1 ug per peptide per mL, was used to stimulate the cells. Memory populations depleted of antigen-responding cells were obtained by sorting nonresponding CD40L-negative CD69-negative CD45RO-high memory CD4+ T cells. Participants were HIV-1-infected adults who started suppressive ART during chronic infection. For at least 4 years, participants had undetectable plasma HIV-1 RNA, below 50 copies/mL. To be included, participants needed a CD4+ T cell count above 400 cells/uL and a positive CMV serology. Before stimulation, PBMCs were isolated using density centrifugation and then depleted of CD8+ T cells. For around 18 hours, the CD8-depleted PBMCs were stimulated with anti-CD28/CD49d costimulation, a CD40-blocking antibody, and enfuvirtide to prevent new infections. Cell sorting was done on a Beckman Coulter MoFlo Legacy or XDP sorter, and dead cells were excluded with propidium iodide. For samples with more than one million cells, genomic DNA was extracted with the QIAamp DNA Mini Kit, and for all other samples the Quick-DNA Microprep Kit was used.

Broad study findings and their caveats: Within the same sorted populations, how oligoclonal the TCRs were correlated with how oligoclonal the proviruses were. Only a small number of individuals took part in the study, and only a limited range of antigens was tested. Antigen-responding cells were enriched for expanded CDR3beta sequences that were degenerate, which suggests that CD4+ responses to CMV and Gag underwent convergent selection. Significantly lower TCRbeta richness was observed in CMV- and Gag-responding cells than in anti-CD3/anti-CD28-responding cells, and higher oligoclonality was observed in CMV-responding cells than in CD3/CD28-stimulated and Gag-responding cells. Bulk TCR analyses could not be restricted to the rare CMV-responding cells that actually carried HIV-1 proviruses.

The sequencing here drew on CD4+ T cells sorted from PBMCs after roughly 18-hour stimulation, taken from a patient who received antiretroviral therapy. The sample's cell subset or site, from its label and the paper: CD40L-CD69- CD45RO-high memory CD4 T cells not responding to Gag peptides. The sequence joins TRBV2 to TRBJ2-5; no confident D gene assignment can be made. This clonotype originated in an adult man with HIV who was CMV-seropositive. The base sequence is TGTGCCAGCAGTGGTTACAGCTACCAAGAGACCCAGTACTTC. Its protein is CASSGYSYQETQYF.